The 27 T cell receptor beta chains below all came from one sample that was sequenced in a study of blood T cell repertoires in COVID-19. TCRdb's table, derived via immunoSEQ multiplex PCR, lists solely in-frame clones and lacks some. The table has about 38,000 clones, around four fifths seen once. Sample: peripheral blood. The source is a man aged 45-65 years with active COVID-19.

The chain couples TRBV13 to TRBJ1-4; D call uncertain. CDR1 and CDR2 (germline): PRHDT, FYEKMQ (reference sequence). The CDR3 contains 12 residues. The V end lost 0 bases, the J end lost 7 bases, and 3 bases lay between the germline ends. The CDR3 reads CASSLGGEKLFF. CDR3 DNA: TGTGCCAGCAGCTTAGGCGGTGAAAAACTGTTTTTT.

The chain's CDR3 is CASSMREYTEAFF. Written as DNA, the CDR3 is TGTGCCAGCAGTATGAGGGAATACACTGAAGCTTTCTTT. This rearrangement joins TRBV12-3 or TRBV12-4 to TRBJ1-1; D remains unclear. V lost 5 bases and J lost 3, with 10 bases in between. CDR3 size: 13 residues.

The rearrangement links TRBV19 to TRBJ1-5, with 8 bases aligning to TRBD1. The CDR3 spans 15 residues. V lost 7 bases, J lost 1 base, and 6 bases stayed unmatched. The germline V gene has CDR1 LNHDA and CDR2 SQIVND (reference sequence). DNA for the CDR3: TGTGCCAGTAAGAGGGGACAGGAAAGCAATCAGCCCCAGCATTTT. Residues: CASKRGQESNQPQHF.

This clone was recorded once. V and J are TRBV28 and TRBJ1-4; 7 bases line up with TRBD1. The CDR3 totals 13 residues. Germline values: CDR1 MDHEN, CDR2 SYDVKM. With 6 bases clipped from V and 7 bases from J, the junction kept 5 bases outside the gene matches. CDR3 in amino acids: CASRLQGSEKLFF. The CDR3 coding sequence is TGTGCCAGCAGATTACAGGGGAGTGAAAAACTGTTTTTT.

This clone was picked up one time. V gene TRBV12-5 combines with J gene TRBJ2-1, with no clear D. This CDR3 is 18 amino acids long. CDR1 LGHNT and CDR2 FRNRAP come from the germline V gene. V lost 2 bases to trimming and J lost 3 bases, with 20 bases between them. The CDR3 nucleotides are TGTGCTAGTGGTTTGCCCCCCCACGTTGAGCGTTTCTACAATGAGCAGTTCTTC. Protein: CASGLPPHVERFYNEQFF.

This clone is a singleton in its sample. The CDR3 sequence is CASSLEGATPPYEQYF. Written as DNA, the CDR3 is TGCGCCAGCAGCCTGGAGGGGGCGACACCCCCCTACGAGCAGTACTTC. The V and J genes are TRBV5-1 and TRBJ2-7; TRBD1 might be the D (7 bases). The CDR3 runs to 16 residues. V gave up 4 bases and J gave up 2 bases, with 19 bases separating them. CDR1 SGHRS and CDR2 YFSETQ come from the germline V gene.

The V and J genes are TRBV24-1 and TRBJ2-2; tentatively, D is TRBD2 (6 bases). The germline gives CDR1 KGHDR, CDR2 SFDVKD. Deletions cut 3 bases from V and 6 bases from J, with 16 bases between. The CDR3 covers 16 residues. CDR3 nucleotides: TGTGCCACCAGTGATCCAGGGCAACGGGGGTCCGGGGAGCTGTTTTTT. Its protein is CATSDPGQRGSGELFF.

This CDR3 is CASSSGGSQKRGYTF. DNA for the CDR3: TGTGCCAGCAGTTCCGGGGGGAGCCAAAAGAGAGGCTACACCTTC. The V gene is TRBV6-5, the J gene TRBJ1-2; the D gene is possibly TRBD1 (5 bases). Trimming pared 4 bases from V and 8 bases from J, leaving 20 bases between. Germline CDR1 is MNHEY and CDR2 is SVGAGI. The CDR3 spans 15 residues.

The V and J genes are TRBV7-6 and TRBJ1-4; D might be TRBD1 (6 bases). From germline, CDR1 is SGHVS and CDR2 FNYEAQ. The CDR3 length is 12 residues. The ends were cut back, 2 bases at V and 11 bases at J, with 9 bases in the middle. The CDR3 nucleotides are TGTGCCAGCAGCTTATTCAGGGGCAAACTGTTTTTT. Its translation is CASSLFRGKLFF.

V and J are TRBV11-1 and TRBJ2-2, with D unresolved. The CDR3 covers 15 residues. Germline V lookup: CDR1 SGHAT, CDR2 FQDESV (reference sequence). V was shortened by 9 bases and J by 4 bases, with 18 bases between the two germline ends. Here the CDR3 DNA reads TGTGCCAGTCTCTTGATGAGACACTCCACCGGGGAGCTGTTTTTT. Translating gives CASLLMRHSTGELFF.

V gene TRBV5-5 combines with J gene TRBJ1-1; D gene ambiguous. Germline CDR1 and CDR2: SGHKS and YYEKEE (reference sequence). The CDR3 consists of 13 residues. The germline V and J ends were trimmed by 2 bases and 0 bases, with 5 bases remaining between them. The CDR3 DNA reads TGTGCCAGCAGCTTCTATGTGAACACTGAAGCTTTCTTT. It translates to CASSFYVNTEAFF.

The chain carries TRBV19 and TRBJ2-7; 7 nucleotides agree with TRBD1. V lost 8 bases and J lost 1; bases outside the gene matches: 2. This CDR3 region has 12 residues. Germline CDR1 and CDR2: LNHDA and SQIVND (reference sequence). The CDR3 bases are TGTGCCAGTCAACAGGGGTCCTACGAGCAGTACTTC. Translated, it gives CASQQGSYEQYF.

V gene TRBV4-1 combines with J gene TRBJ1-1; the D gene is possibly TRBD1 (5 bases). Germline V lookup: CDR1 MGHRA, CDR2 YSYEKL. The V end lost 3 bases, the J end lost 5 bases, and 13 bases lay between the germline ends. The CDR3 is made up of 14 amino acids. The DNA of the CDR3 is TGCGCCAGCAGCCATTCGGCAGGGCGAACTGAAGCTTTCTTT. It specifies CASSHSAGRTEAFF.

V and J are TRBV11-3 and TRBJ2-1; TRBD2 is a possible D gene (7 bases). Per germline, CDR1 SGHNT and CDR2 YENEEA. CDR3 size: 16 residues. Between the trimmed V and J ends, which lost 4 bases and 8 bases, there was a span of 21 bases. CDR3 sequence (DNA): TGTGCCAGCAGCTGGGGAGGGGGGAGCCGGGGCGATGAGCAGTTCTTC. It translates to CASSWGGGSRGDEQFF.

This chain uses TRBV4-1 with TRBJ1-2, with D perhaps TRBD1 (6 bases). The V and J ends lost 1 base and 4 bases respectively, with 16 bases between them. CDR3 length: 16 residues. Germline values: CDR1 MGHRA, CDR2 YSYEKL. The CDR3 nucleotides are TGCGCCAGCAGCCAAGTTCCCGACAGGACCCCCTATGGCTACACCTTC. This translates into CASSQVPDRTPYGYTF.

The chain couples TRBV6-6 to TRBJ1-5, with D hard to call. With 2 bases removed from V and 5 bases from J, the gap between germline ends came to 10 bases. This CDR3 spans 14 amino acids. Germline V gives CDR1 MNHNY, CDR2 SVGAGI (reference sequence). This chain's CDR3 is CASSYTESYQPQHF. The CDR3 region has the DNA TGTGCCAGCAGTTACACAGAGAGCTATCAGCCCCAGCATTTT.

The chain couples TRBV5-1 to TRBJ1-3; possible D gene TRBD1, 5 bases. The V gene's germline CDR1 is SGHRS and CDR2 YFSETQ. Trimming removed 4 bases from V and 0 bases from J, with 8 bases in between. The CDR3 covers 14 residues. The CDR3 here is CASSPDSSGNTIYF. CDR3 nucleotides: TGCGCCAGCAGCCCTGACAGCTCTGGAAACACCATATATTTT.

The rearrangement joins TRBV11-2 to TRBJ2-5; perhaps TRBD2 as D (5 bases). CDR3 length equals 13 residues. The V end was cut by 5 bases, the J end by 4 bases, with 11 bases between. Germline V gives CDR1 SGHAT, CDR2 FQNNGV. This CDR3 reads CASSPEDGETQYF. The CDR3 coding sequence is TGTGCCAGCAGCCCGGAGGATGGAGAGACCCAGTACTTC.

The chain recombines TRBV9 with TRBJ1-6, with a weak D call TRBD1 (6 bases). CDR1 and CDR2 from the germline V gene are SGDLS and YYNGEE. The CDR3 covers 17 residues. V was shortened by 3 bases and J by 0 bases, with 13 bases between the two germline ends. CDR3 bases: TGTGCCAGCAGCGCCCGACAGGTTAGCTCCTATAATTCACCCCTCCACTTT. It yields the protein CASSARQVSSYNSPLHF.

CDR3 DNA: TGTGCCATCAGTACGACAGGGCAGGATGGCTACACCTTC. Encoded protein: CAISTTGQDGYTF. The chain links TRBV10-3 to TRBJ1-2; 7 nucleotides align to TRBD1. The CDR3 extends over 13 amino acids. V trimming: 5 bases; J trimming: 6 bases; junction bases outside the gene matches: 6. Germline lookup yields CDR1 ENHRY and CDR2 SYGVKD.

This clone has just one count. The chain uses TRBV10-3 and TRBJ1-5; 7 bases agree with TRBD1. Trimming cost V 6 bases and J 9 bases; bases outside gene matches: 17. Germline values: CDR1 ENHRY, CDR2 SYGVKD. The CDR3 runs to 16 residues. CDR3 protein: CAISLSTGAQERPQHF. Written as DNA, the CDR3 is TGTGCCATCAGCTTGTCCACAGGGGCCCAAGAGAGGCCCCAGCATTTT.

The chain joins TRBV7-9 to TRBJ2-2; 7 nucleotides agree with TRBD1. Germline CDR1 is SEHNR and CDR2 is FQNEAQ (reference sequence). V lost 8 bases to trimming and J lost 0 bases; unmatched junction nucleotides: 9. This CDR3 spans 16 amino acids. CDR3 DNA: TGTGCCAGCCCAAGCCGCAGGGGGTCGAACACCGGGGAGCTGTTTTTT. It specifies CASPSRRGSNTGELFF.

V is TRBV5-1 and J is TRBJ1-1; 9 bases match TRBD1. CDR1 is SGHRS and CDR2 is YFSETQ in the germline V gene. The CDR3 contains 14 residues. With 4 bases clipped from V and 0 bases from J, the junction kept 1 base outside the gene matches. The CDR3 spells CASSGDRVNTEAFF. The CDR3 nucleotides are TGCGCCAGCAGCGGGGACAGGGTGAACACTGAAGCTTTCTTT. Full variable domain (rest looked up from reference TRBV5-1 and TRBJ1-1): KAGVTQTPRYLIKTRGQQVTLSCSPISGHRSVSWYQQTPGQGLQFLFEYFSETQRNKGNFPGRFSGRQFSNSRSEMNVSTLELGDSALYLCASSGDRVNTEAFFGQGTRLTVV.

The rearrangement joins TRBV2 to TRBJ2-3; TRBD1 might be the D (5 bases). V lost 4 bases and J 3 bases, leaving 14 bases between the germline ends. CDR3 length: 15 residues. Germline V gene lookup returns CDR1 SNHLY and CDR2 FYNNEI. The CDR3 loop reads CASSGSQGWTDTQYF. In DNA, the CDR3 is TGTGCCAGCAGTGGGAGCCAGGGATGGACAGATACGCAGTATTTT.

The chain combines TRBV5-8 with TRBJ2-7; 7 positions match TRBD1. The trim removed 4 bases at V and 2 bases at J, leaving 12 bases unmatched. This CDR3 comprises 16 residues. Germline CDR1 reads SGHTS; CDR2 reads YDEGEE. This CDR3 is CASSKFTGVFPYEQYF. CDR3 DNA: TGTGCCAGCAGCAAGTTCACAGGGGTTTTCCCCTACGAGCAGTACTTC.

The chain joins TRBV6-5 to TRBJ1-2, with D possibly being TRBD1 (5 bases). There are 15 residues in the CDR3. Germline CDR1 and CDR2: MNHEY and SVGAGI. The V end was cut by 1 base, the J end by 6 bases, with 15 bases between. CDR3 residues: CASSYFQGPKDGYTF. DNA of the CDR3: TGTGCCAGCAGTTACTTCCAGGGTCCAAAGGATGGCTACACCTTC.

The chain carries TRBV6-5 and TRBJ2-1, with 13 bases that match TRBD2. The CDR3 runs to 15 residues. CDR1 and CDR2 (germline): MNHEY, SVGAGI. V was pared by 6 bases and J by 6 bases, with 5 bases of the junction left unmatched. CDR3 DNA: TGTGCCAGCAGGTCACTAGCGGGGGGGCGCAATGAGCAGTTCTTC. Translated, it gives CASRSLAGGRNEQFF.